The sequence of this T cell receptor (beta chain) was determined in a study of T-cell memory formation after mild COVID-19. Germline CDR1 reads SGHRS; CDR2 reads YFSETQ. This CDR3 is 10 amino acids long. V gave up 4 bases and J gave up 7 bases, with 5 bases separating them. TCRdb re-called the 5' RACE reads through MiXCR, storing one row per CDR3 protein. The sample records roughly 400,000 distinct CDR3 sequences, roughly 15% being singletons. In this sample, this clonotype turned up a few times. The sequencing input was PBMCs or a T cell subset sorted from them (not recorded which). The gene calls are TRBV5-1 and TRBJ1-2; no firm D call. The TCR originated in a man aged 18 to 30 who had mild COVID-19 (a few samples of this study predate the infection). Cell type and time point are not known. The CDR3 nucleotides read TGCGCCAGCAGCCCGGGTGGCTACACCTTC. This gives the protein CASSPGGYTF. The full variable domain, completed using reference TRBV5-1 and TRBJ1-2, is KAGVTQTPRYLIKTRGQQVTLSCSPISGHRSVSWYQQTPGQGLQFLFEYFSETQRNKGNFPGRFSGRQFSNSRSEMNVSTLELGDSALYLCASSPGGYTFGSGTRLTVV.